This is a list of T cell receptor beta chains from one sample in a study of identical twins. MiXCR was run by TCRdb on the 5' RACE reads, yielding one entry per CDR3 protein. The sample shows hundreds of thousands of distinct CDR3 sequences, 18% of them seen only once. The same data also went into a second study, on T cells expressing NK-cell markers.

The sequencing input was PBMCs. All receptors come from a woman under 30 in good health. Both conserved end residues are part of each CDR3. D genes are given only for firm matches. Some rows have no size entry. The others give once, few or many, or a class for an expanded clone.

V gene	D gene	J gene	clone size	CDR3 protein	CDR3 DNA
TRBV7-2	.	TRBJ2-7	many	CASSFGGNSYEQYF	TGTGCCAGCAGCTTTGGCGGGAACTCCTACGAGCAGTACTTC
TRBV5-1	.	TRBJ2-7	few	CASSYGPALSYEQYF	TGCGCCAGCAGTTATGGACCAGCCCTCTCCTACGAGCAGTACTTC
TRBV7-9	.	TRBJ2-1	.	CASSPVWNEQFF	TGTGCCAGCAGTCCAGTATGGAATGAGCAGTTCTTC
TRBV30	.	TRBJ2-1	.	CAWGEGGNNEQFF	TGTGCCTGGGGCGAAGGGGGGAACAATGAGCAGTTCTTC
TRBV7-9	TRBD1	TRBJ2-7	.	CASSFQGVREQYF	TGTGCCAGCAGCTTCCAGGGGGTTCGGGAGCAGTACTTC
TRBV6-2/TRBV6-3	.	TRBJ2-7	few	CASSYASRYEQYF	TGTGCCAGCAGTTACGCGTCCCGTTACGAGCAGTACTTC
TRBV11-2	TRBD2	TRBJ2-3	few	CASSSAPKGLAADTQYF	TGTGCCAGCAGCTCAGCCCCCAAGGGACTAGCAGCAGATACGCAGTATTTT
TRBV12-3/TRBV12-4	.	TRBJ1-2	many	CASSLEEYYGYTF	TGTGCCAGCAGTTTAGAGGAGTACTATGGCTACACCTTC
TRBV29-1	TRBD1	TRBJ2-7	few	CSVEDRGTSYEQYF	TGCAGCGTAGAGGACAGGGGGACCTCCTACGAGCAGTACTTC
TRBV5-1	TRBD2	TRBJ2-1	.	CASESGVSSYNEQFF	TGCGCCAGCGAGAGCGGGGTTAGCTCCTACAATGAGCAGTTCTTC
TRBV12-3/TRBV12-4	TRBD2	TRBJ2-3	few	CASSLRSGGDTQYF	TGTGCCAGCAGTTTAAGGTCGGGGGGAGATACGCAGTATTTT
TRBV29-1	.	TRBJ1-1	few	CRYLAGQVFTEAFF	TGCCGCTACCTCGCGGGGCAGGTTTTCACTGAAGCTTTCTTT
TRBV10-3	TRBD1	TRBJ2-1	few	CALTRTGFSDEQFF	TGTGCCCTGACAAGGACAGGGTTTTCAGATGAGCAGTTCTTC
TRBV6-1	.	TRBJ2-4	few	CASSERIAKNIQYF	TGTGCCAGCAGTGAAAGGATAGCCAAAAACATTCAGTACTTC
TRBV12-5	TRBD2	TRBJ2-3	.	CASGLGLAGGLDTQYF	TGTGCTAGTGGTTTGGGACTAGCGGGAGGACTTGATACGCAGTATTTT
TRBV7-9	.	TRBJ2-1	.	CASSPSTPGSNNEQFF	TGTGCCAGCAGCCCATCAACCCCCGGGAGTAACAATGAGCAGTTCTTC
TRBV9	TRBD1	TRBJ2-2	.	CASSEGLGQGRAGELFF	TGTGCCAGCAGCGAGGGTCTCGGACAGGGTCGGGCCGGGGAGCTGTTTTTT
TRBV20-1	.	TRBJ2-7	.	CSASRPRDPDTLGQYF	TGCAGTGCTAGTCGCCCCAGGGATCCTGACACCCTAGGGCAGTACTTC
TRBV27	TRBD2	TRBJ2-1	.	CASSPRLAGGPNNEQFF	TGTGCCAGCAGTCCGCGACTAGCGGGGGGGCCAAACAATGAGCAGTTCTTC
TRBV7-6	TRBD2	TRBJ2-5	.	CASSRIRTSGAYQETQYF	TGTGCCAGCAGCCGAATTCGGACTAGCGGGGCTTACCAAGAGACCCAGTACTTC
TRBV5-1	.	TRBJ2-6	.	CASSLFFSAGANVLTF	TGCGCCAGCAGCTTGTTTTTCTCAGCTGGGGCCAACGTCCTGACTTTC
TRBV7-8	.	TRBJ2-3	few	CASSDPGTQYF	TGTGCCAGCAGCGACCCCGGGACGCAGTATTTT
TRBV5-1	TRBD2	TRBJ2-1	.	CASSPRLARSNNEQFF	TGCGCCAGCAGCCCGAGACTAGCCCGTTCTAACAATGAGCAGTTCTTC
TRBV7-7	.	TRBJ1-4	few	CASSSSLDEKLFF	TGTGCTAGCAGCTCCTCCTTAGATGAAAAACTGTTTTTT
TRBV20-1	TRBD2	TRBJ2-7	.	CSARGPGTRGGRSYEQYF	TGCAGTGCTAGAGGTCCCGGGACTAGAGGGGGGCGGTCCTACGAGCAGTACTTC
TRBV12-3/TRBV12-4	.	TRBJ1-1	.	CASRTGHLNTEAFF	TGTGCCAGCAGAACGGGACACTTGAACACTGAAGCTTTCTTT
TRBV15	.	TRBJ2-7	.	CATSNVWGGSYEQYF	TGTGCCACCAGTAACGTCTGGGGCGGCTCCTACGAGCAGTACTTC
TRBV12-3/TRBV12-4	TRBD2	TRBJ2-4	.	CASSSRLAGATNIQYF	TGTGCCAGCAGTTCCAGACTAGCGGGAGCGACAAACATTCAGTACTTC